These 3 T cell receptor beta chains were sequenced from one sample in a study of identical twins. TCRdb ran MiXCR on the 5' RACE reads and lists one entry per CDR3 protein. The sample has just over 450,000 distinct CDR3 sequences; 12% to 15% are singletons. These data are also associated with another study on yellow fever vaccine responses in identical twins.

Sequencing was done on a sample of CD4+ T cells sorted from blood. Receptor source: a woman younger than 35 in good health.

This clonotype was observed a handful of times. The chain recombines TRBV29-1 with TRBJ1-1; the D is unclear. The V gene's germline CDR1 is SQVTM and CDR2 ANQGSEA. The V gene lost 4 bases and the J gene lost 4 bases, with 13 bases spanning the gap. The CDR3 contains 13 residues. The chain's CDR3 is CSVGRESGTEAFF. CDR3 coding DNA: TGCAGCGTTGGAAGGGAATCCGGCACTGAAGCTTTCTTT.

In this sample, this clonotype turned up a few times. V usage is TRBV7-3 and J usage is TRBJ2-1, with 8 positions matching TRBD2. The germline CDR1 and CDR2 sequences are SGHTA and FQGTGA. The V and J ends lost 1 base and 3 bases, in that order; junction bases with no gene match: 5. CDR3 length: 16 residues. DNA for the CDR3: TGTGCCAGCAGCTTAAGAAGCGGGGGAGGCTACAATGAGCAGTTCTTC. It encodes CASSLRSGGGYNEQFF. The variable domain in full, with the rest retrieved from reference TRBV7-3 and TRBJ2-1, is GAGVSQTPSNKVTEKGKYVELRCDPISGHTALYWYRQSLGQGPEFLIYFQGTGAADDSGLPNDRFFAVRPEGSVSTLKIQRTERGDSAVYLCASSLRSGGGYNEQFFGPGTRLTVL.

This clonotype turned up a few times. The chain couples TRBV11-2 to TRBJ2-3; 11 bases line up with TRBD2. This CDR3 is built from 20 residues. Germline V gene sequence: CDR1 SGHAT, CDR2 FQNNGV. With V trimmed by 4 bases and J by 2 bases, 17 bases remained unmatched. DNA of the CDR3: TGTGCCAGCAGCTCATCCCCCCGACCGGGACTAGCGGCGATCACAGATACGCAGTATTTT. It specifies CASSSSPRPGLAAITDTQYF.